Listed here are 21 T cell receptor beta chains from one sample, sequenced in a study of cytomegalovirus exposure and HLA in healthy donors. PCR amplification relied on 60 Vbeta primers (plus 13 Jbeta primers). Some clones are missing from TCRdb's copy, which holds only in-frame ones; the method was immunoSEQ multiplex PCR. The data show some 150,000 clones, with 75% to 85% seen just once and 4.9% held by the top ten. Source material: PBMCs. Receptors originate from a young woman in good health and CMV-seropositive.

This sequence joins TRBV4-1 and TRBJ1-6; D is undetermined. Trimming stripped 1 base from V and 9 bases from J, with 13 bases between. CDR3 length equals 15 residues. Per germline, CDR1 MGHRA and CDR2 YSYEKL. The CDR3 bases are TGCGCCAGCAGCCAAGTGGGCGGGGTCGGTTCACCCCTCCACTTT. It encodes CASSQVGGVGSPLHF.

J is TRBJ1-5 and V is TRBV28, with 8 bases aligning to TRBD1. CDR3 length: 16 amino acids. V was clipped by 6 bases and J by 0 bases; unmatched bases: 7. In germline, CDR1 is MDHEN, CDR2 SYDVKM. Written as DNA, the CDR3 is TGTGCCAGCAGCACGGGGACAGGTCTTAGCAATCAGCCCCAGCATTTT. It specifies CASSTGTGLSNQPQHF.

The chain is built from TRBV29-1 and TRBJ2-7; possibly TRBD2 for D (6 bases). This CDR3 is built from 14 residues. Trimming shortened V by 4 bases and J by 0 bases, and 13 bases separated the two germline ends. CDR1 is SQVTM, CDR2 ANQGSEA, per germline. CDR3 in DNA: TGCAGCGTTGTGGGGGGAATGGGCTCCTACGAGCAGTACTTC. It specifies CSVVGGMGSYEQYF.

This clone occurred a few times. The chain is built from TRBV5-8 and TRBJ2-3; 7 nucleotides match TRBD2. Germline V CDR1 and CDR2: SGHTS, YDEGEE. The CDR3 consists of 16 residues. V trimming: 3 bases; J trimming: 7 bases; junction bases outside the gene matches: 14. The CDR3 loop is CASSWGDYPELNTQYF. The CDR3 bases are TGTGCCAGCAGCTGGGGGGACTACCCAGAATTAAATACGCAGTATTTT. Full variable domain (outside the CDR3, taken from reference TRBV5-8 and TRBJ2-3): EAGVTQSPTHLIKTRGQQATLRCSPISGHTSVYWYQQALGLGLQFLLWYDEGEERNRGNFPPRFSGRQFPNYSSELNVNALELEDSALYLCASSWGDYPELNTQYFGPGTRLTVL.

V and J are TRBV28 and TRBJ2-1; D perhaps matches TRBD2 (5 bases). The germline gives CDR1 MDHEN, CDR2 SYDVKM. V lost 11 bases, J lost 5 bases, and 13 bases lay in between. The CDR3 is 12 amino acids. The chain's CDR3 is CASESGNNEQFF. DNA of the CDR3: TGTGCCTCCGAGTCGGGGAACAATGAGCAGTTCTTC.

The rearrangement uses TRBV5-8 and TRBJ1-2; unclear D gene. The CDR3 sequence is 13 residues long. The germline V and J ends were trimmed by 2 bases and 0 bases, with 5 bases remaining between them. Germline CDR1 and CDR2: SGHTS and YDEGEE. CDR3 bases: TGTGCCAGCAGCTTCGACACTAACTATGGCTACACCTTC. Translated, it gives CASSFDTNYGYTF.

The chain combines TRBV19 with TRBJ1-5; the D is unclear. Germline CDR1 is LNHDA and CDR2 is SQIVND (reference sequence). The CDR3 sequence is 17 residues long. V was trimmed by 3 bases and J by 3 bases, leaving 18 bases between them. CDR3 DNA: TGTGCCAGTAGTATGCTTCTCGGGGATGATAACAATCAGCCCCAGCATTTT. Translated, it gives CASSMLLGDDNNQPQHF. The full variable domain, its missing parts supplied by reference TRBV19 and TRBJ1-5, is DGGITQSPKYLFRKEGQNVTLSCEQNLNHDAMYWYRQDPGQGLRLIYYSQIVNDFQKGDIAEGYSVSREKKESFPLTVTSAQKNPTAFYLCASSMLLGDDNNQPQHFGDGTRLSIL.

The CDR3 protein is CASSQVTGGWNEQFF. DNA for the CDR3: TGTGCCAGCAGCCAAGTTACGGGGGGATGGAATGAGCAGTTCTTC. The V and J genes are TRBV14 and TRBJ2-1; 7 bases are shared with TRBD2. The CDR3 length is 15 residues. CDR1 is SGHDN, CDR2 FVKESK, per germline. V shed 1 base and J 7 bases; nucleotides not matched to a gene: 7.

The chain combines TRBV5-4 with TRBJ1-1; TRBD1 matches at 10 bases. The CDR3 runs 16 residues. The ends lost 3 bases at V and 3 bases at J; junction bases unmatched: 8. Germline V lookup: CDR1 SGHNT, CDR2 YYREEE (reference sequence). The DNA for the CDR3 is TGTGCCAGCAGCTGGGTAATCGGGACAGGGGACACTGAAGCTTTCTTT. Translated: CASSWVIGTGDTEAFF.

The CDR3 reads CAWGRGETQYF. CDR3 bases: TGTGCCTGGGGCAGGGGAGAGACCCAGTACTTC. The genes are TRBV30 and TRBJ2-5; D might be TRBD1 (6 bases). Germline V CDR1 and CDR2: GTSNPN, SVGIG (reference sequence). This CDR3 is 11 amino acids long. Deletions cut 5 bases from V and 4 bases from J, with 8 bases between.

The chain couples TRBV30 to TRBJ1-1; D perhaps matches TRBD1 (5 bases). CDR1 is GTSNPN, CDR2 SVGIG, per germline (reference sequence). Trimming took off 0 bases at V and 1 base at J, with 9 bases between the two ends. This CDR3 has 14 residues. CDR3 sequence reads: CAWSVPGGNTEAFF. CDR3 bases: TGTGCCTGGAGTGTCCCGGGGGGGAACACTGAAGCTTTCTTT.

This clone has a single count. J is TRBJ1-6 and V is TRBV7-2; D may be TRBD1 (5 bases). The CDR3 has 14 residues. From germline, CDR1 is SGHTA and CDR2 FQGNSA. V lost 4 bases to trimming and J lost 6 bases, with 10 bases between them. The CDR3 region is CASSYQGFNSPLHF. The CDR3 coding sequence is TGTGCCAGCAGCTACCAGGGTTTTAATTCACCCCTCCACTTT.

CDR3 sequence reads: CSVDRGRGYTF. Here the CDR3 DNA reads TGCAGCGTTGACAGGGGTCGTGGCTACACCTTC. V is TRBV29-1 and J is TRBJ1-2, with D possibly matching TRBD1 (6 bases). Looked up from germline, CDR1 is SQVTM and CDR2 is ANQGSEA. This CDR3 region has 11 residues. V lost 3 bases and J 7 bases, leaving 9 bases between the germline ends.

The CDR3 region has the DNA TGTGCCAGCAGCGTAGCAACGGGGAATGAGCAGTTCTTC. As protein: CASSVATGNEQFF. The chain employs TRBV9 and TRBJ2-1; the D gene is possibly TRBD2 (5 bases). The CDR3 sequence is 13 residues long. V was pared by 0 bases and J by 7 bases, with 8 bases between. Germline lookup yields CDR1 SGDLS and CDR2 YYNGEE.

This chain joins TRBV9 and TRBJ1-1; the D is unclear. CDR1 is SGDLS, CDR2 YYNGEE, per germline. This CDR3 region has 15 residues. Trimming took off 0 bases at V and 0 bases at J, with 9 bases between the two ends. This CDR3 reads CASSVVTLVNTEAFF. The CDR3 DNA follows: TGTGCCAGCAGCGTAGTGACACTAGTGAACACTGAAGCTTTCTTT. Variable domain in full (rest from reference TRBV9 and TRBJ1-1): DSGVTQTPKHLITATGQRVTLRCSPRSGDLSVYWYQQSLDQGLQFLIQYYNGEERAKGNILERFSAQQFPDLHSELNLSSLELGDSALYFCASSVVTLVNTEAFFGQGTRLTVV.

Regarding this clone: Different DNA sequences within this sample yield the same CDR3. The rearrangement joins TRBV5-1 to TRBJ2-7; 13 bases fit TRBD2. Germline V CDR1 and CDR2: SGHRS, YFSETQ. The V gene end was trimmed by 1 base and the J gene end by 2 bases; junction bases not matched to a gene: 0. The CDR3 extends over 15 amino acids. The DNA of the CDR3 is TGCGCCAGCAGCTTGACTAGCGGGGGGGCCTACGAGCAGTACTTC. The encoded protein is CASSLTSGGAYEQYF.

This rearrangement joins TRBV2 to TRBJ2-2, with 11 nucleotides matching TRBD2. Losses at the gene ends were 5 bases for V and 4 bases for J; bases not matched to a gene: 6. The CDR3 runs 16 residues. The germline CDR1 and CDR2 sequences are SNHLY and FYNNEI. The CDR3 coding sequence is TGTGCCAGCAGTAGTAGCGGGGGGGCTCTCACCGGGGAGCTGTTTTTT. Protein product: CASSSSGGALTGELFF.

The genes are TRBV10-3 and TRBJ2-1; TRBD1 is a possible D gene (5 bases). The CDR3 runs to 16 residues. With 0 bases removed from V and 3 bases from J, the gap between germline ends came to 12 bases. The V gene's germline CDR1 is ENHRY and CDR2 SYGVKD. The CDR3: CAISESRQYLYNEQFF. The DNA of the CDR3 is TGTGCCATCAGTGAGTCAAGACAGTATCTCTACAATGAGCAGTTCTTC.

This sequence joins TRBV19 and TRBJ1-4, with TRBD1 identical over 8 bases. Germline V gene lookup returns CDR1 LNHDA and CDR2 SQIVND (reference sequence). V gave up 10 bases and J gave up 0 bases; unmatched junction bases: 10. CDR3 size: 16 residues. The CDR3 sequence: CATADRDHATNEKLFF. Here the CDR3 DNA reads TGTGCCACCGCGGACAGGGACCATGCAACTAATGAAAAACTGTTTTTT.

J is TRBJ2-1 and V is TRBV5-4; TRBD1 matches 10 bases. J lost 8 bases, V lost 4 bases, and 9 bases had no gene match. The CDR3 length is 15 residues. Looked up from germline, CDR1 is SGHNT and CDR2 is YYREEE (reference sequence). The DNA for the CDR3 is TGTGCCAGCAGCCTGATCGGACAGGGGGTCGATGAGCAGTTCTTC. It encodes CASSLIGQGVDEQFF. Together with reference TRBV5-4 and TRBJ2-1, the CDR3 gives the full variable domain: ETGVTQSPTHLIKTRGQQVTLRCSSQSGHNTVSWYQQALGQGPQFIFQYYREEENGRGNFPPRFSGLQFPNYSSELNVNALELDDSALYLCASSLIGQGVDEQFFGPGTRLTVL.

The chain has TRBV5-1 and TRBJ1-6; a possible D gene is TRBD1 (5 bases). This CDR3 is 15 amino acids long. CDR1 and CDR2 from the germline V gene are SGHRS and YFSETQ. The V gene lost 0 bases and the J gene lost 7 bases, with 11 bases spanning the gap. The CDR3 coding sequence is TGCGCCAGCAGCTTGGTGGCGACAGACAATTCACCCCTCCACTTT. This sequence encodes CASSLVATDNSPLHF.